The 16 T cell receptor beta chains listed next were all sequenced from one sample in a study of blood T cell repertoires in COVID-19. TCRdb's table, derived via immunoSEQ multiplex PCR, lists solely in-frame clones and lacks some. The table records hundreds of thousands of clones, about 90% of them present only once. Sequencing was done on a sample of PBMCs or T cells enriched from blood (not recorded which). Receptor source: a man aged 40-55 years in a cohort exposed to, infected with or recovered from COVID-19 (not recorded which).

V and J are TRBV28 and TRBJ1-5, with D uncertain. V lost 6 bases to trimming and J lost 3 bases, with 12 bases between them. The CDR3 is 14 amino acids. Per germline, CDR1 MDHEN and CDR2 SYDVKM. CDR3 coding DNA: TGTGCCAGCAGGGGCACACAGACCAATCAGCCCCAGCATTTT. As protein: CASRGTQTNQPQHF.

The rearrangement links TRBV11-2 to TRBJ1-2; 9 nucleotides line up with TRBD1. CDR1 and CDR2 from the germline V gene are SGHAT and FQNNGV. Losses at the gene ends were 0 bases for V and 8 bases for J; bases not matched to a gene: 7. There are 15 residues in the CDR3. CDR3 amino acids: CASSLEPGTGSGYTF. DNA of the CDR3: TGTGCCAGCAGCTTAGAGCCGGGGACAGGGAGCGGCTACACCTTC.

This sequence joins TRBV6-4 and TRBJ2-1; TRBD2 is a possible D gene (5 bases). V was trimmed by 10 bases and J by 11 bases, leaving 15 bases between them. The CDR3 loop spans 11 amino acids. In germline, CDR1 is MRHNA, CDR2 SNTAGT. The CDR3 spells CATSLASKQFF. CDR3 nucleotide sequence: TGTGCCACTTCACTGGCTAGCAAGCAGTTCTTC.

This rearrangement joins TRBV18 to TRBJ2-2; D not certain. The CDR3 contains 12 residues. The ends were cut back, 6 bases at V and 6 bases at J, with 8 bases in the middle. CDR1 is KGHSH, CDR2 LQKENI, per germline. The DNA for the CDR3 is TGTGCCAGCTCCCCTCGGTCCGGGGAGCTGTTTTTT. Translating gives CASSPRSGELFF.

The rearrangement joins TRBV2 to TRBJ2-7; TRBD1 matches 7 bases. Germline V gene data show CDR1 as SNHLY and CDR2 as FYNNEI. The CDR3 spans 13 residues. After removal of 5 bases from V and 0 bases from J, the junction contained 1 base not matched to a gene. The CDR3 bases are TGTGCCAGCAGTCGGGACAGCTCCTACGAGCAGTACTTC. This gives the protein CASSRDSSYEQYF. The complete variable domain, with remaining parts taken from reference TRBV2 and TRBJ2-7, reads EPEVTQTPSHQVTQMGQEVILRCVPISNHLYFYWYRQILGQKVEFLVSFYNNEISEKSEIFDDQFSVERPDGSNFTLKIRSTKLEDSAMYFCASSRDSSYEQYFGPGTRLTVT.

The chain uses TRBV19 and TRBJ2-2, with TRBD2 matching 7 bases. CDR3 length equals 14 residues. The junction had 11 bases not matched to a gene; V was cut back by 9 bases and J by 7 bases. Germline loops: CDR1 LNHDA, CDR2 SQIVND (reference sequence). CDR3 residues: CASTAGTNYGELFF. The CDR3 DNA sequence: TGTGCCAGCACGGCCGGGACTAACTACGGGGAGCTGTTTTTT.

This chain uses TRBV15 with TRBJ2-7, with 9 bases fitting TRBD1. V shed 4 bases, J shed 4 bases, and the junction held 2 bases outside the gene matches. From germline, CDR1 is LNHNV and CDR2 YYDKDF (reference sequence). The CDR3 length is 13 residues. The CDR3 DNA reads TGTGCCACCAGCATGGACAGGGGTTACGAGCAGTACTTC. This gives the protein CATSMDRGYEQYF.

This rearrangement joins TRBV10-1 to TRBJ2-1; 8 nucleotides match TRBD2. CDR1 and CDR2 (germline): WNHNN, SYGVQD (reference sequence). The CDR3 extends over 15 amino acids. V shed 2 bases, J shed 13 bases, and the junction held 13 bases outside the gene matches. CDR3 loop: CASSETSGIRGFQFF. Written as DNA, the CDR3 is TGCGCCAGCAGTGAGACTAGCGGCATCCGGGGGTTCCAGTTCTTC.

V gene TRBV5-4 combines with J gene TRBJ2-2; possibly TRBD1 for D (5 bases). V was trimmed by 2 bases and J by 3 bases, leaving 11 bases between them. This CDR3 has 15 residues. Germline V gene data show CDR1 as SGHNT and CDR2 as YYREEE (reference sequence). The CDR3, as DNA: TGTGCCAGCAGCTTCCGCCAGGGCGACACCGGGGAGCTGTTTTTT. It translates to CASSFRQGDTGELFF.

V usage is TRBV18 and J usage is TRBJ1-1; 7 bases map to TRBD1. V dropped 2 bases and J dropped 4; count of bases not matched to a gene: 13. In germline, CDR1 is KGHSH, CDR2 LQKENI. This CDR3 comprises 17 residues. The CDR3 region has the DNA TGTGCCAGCTCACCAAGTATCTTACAGGGGAAGAGCACTGAAGCTTTCTTT. Encoded protein: CASSPSILQGKSTEAFF.

The chain is built from TRBV2 and TRBJ1-6; 11 nucleotides agree with TRBD1. Germline loops: CDR1 SNHLY, CDR2 FYNNEI. This CDR3 has 15 amino acids. The V and J ends lost 6 bases and 7 bases, in that order; junction bases with no gene match: 5. The CDR3 region is CASSLRDRGNSPLHF. The CDR3 nucleotides read TGTGCCAGCAGCCTCCGGGACAGGGGGAATTCACCCCTCCACTTT.

The chain uses TRBV2 and TRBJ2-2; a weak D match, TRBD2 (6 bases). V lost 7 bases and J lost 7, with 10 bases in between. Germline loops: CDR1 SNHLY, CDR2 FYNNEI. CDR3 length equals 12 residues. In DNA form, the CDR3 reads TGTGCCAGCACCTTGACTAGCGGGGAGCTGTTTTTT. Translation: CASTLTSGELFF.

The table lists this clone with a count of one. This chain links TRBV19 with TRBJ2-7, with D possibly matching TRBD1 (5 bases). V dropped 5 bases and J dropped 4 bases, with 15 bases sitting between them. The CDR3 totals 14 residues. Germline-derived CDR1 and CDR2 are LNHDA and SQIVND (reference sequence). The CDR3 spells CASSRAGLLYEQYF. The CDR3, as DNA: TGTGCCAGTAGTCGGGCAGGGCTTCTTTACGAGCAGTACTTC.

J is TRBJ2-2 and V is TRBV5-1, with a possible D match to TRBD1 (5 bases). The CDR3 covers 15 residues. V was trimmed by 0 bases and J by 2 bases, leaving 8 bases between them. Germline V gene lookup returns CDR1 SGHRS and CDR2 YFSETQ. The CDR3 nucleotides are TGCGCCAGCAGCTTGGGGACATTAAACACCGGGGAGCTGTTTTTT. This gives the protein CASSLGTLNTGELFF.

The chain couples TRBV27 to TRBJ2-5, with 8 bases lining up with TRBD2. Trimming at V came to 5 bases and at J to 7 bases, leaving 15 bases not matched to a gene. Per the germline V gene, CDR1 is MNHEY and CDR2 is SMNVEV (reference sequence). This CDR3 is built from 16 residues. CDR3 sequence reads: CASSPRGGAYSGTQYF. The CDR3 region has the DNA TGTGCCAGCAGTCCCCGGGGGGGGGCTTATAGTGGGACCCAGTACTTC.

The chain links TRBV3-1 (or the pseudogene TRBV3-2) to TRBJ1-4, with D possibly matching TRBD1 (5 bases). CDR3 length: 14 residues. Germline values: CDR1 LGHDT, CDR2 YNNKEL (reference sequence). V was clipped by 6 bases and J by 3 bases, with 11 bases between them. The CDR3 nucleotides are TGTGCCAGCAGTAAAAGACAGCCTAATGAAAAACTGTTTTTT. Amino acid sequence: CASSKRQPNEKLFF.